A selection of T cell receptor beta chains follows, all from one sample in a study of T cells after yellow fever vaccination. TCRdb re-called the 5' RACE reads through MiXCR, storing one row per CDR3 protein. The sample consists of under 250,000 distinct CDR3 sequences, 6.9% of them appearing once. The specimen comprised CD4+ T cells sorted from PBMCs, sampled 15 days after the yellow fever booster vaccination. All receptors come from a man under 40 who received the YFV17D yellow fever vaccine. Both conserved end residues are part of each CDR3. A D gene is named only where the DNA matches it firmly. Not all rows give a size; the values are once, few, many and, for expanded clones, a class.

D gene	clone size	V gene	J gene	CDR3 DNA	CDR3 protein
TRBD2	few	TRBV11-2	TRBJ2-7	TGTGCCAGCAGCTTAGGTCCCTCGGGACTAGCGGGAGGGAAGTCCTACGAGCAGTACTTC	CASSLGPSGLAGGKSYEQYF
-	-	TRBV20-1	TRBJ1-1	TGCAGTGCACTGCATACTGAAGCTTTCTTT	CSALHTEAFF
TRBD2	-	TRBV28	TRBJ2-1	TGTGCCAACGGCCTACTGGCTAGCGGTTACAATGAGCAGTTCTTC	CANGLLASGYNEQFF
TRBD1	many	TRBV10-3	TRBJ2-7	TGTGCCATCACCGGGGGACAGGGCTACGAGCAGTACTTC	CAITGGQGYEQYF
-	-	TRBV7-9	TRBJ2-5	TGTGCCAGCAGCTTAGGGACCACCCCCCGAAGTGACTTC	CASSLGTTPRSDF
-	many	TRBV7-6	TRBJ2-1	TGTGCCAGCAGCTTCGCGCAGGGGACTACCTACAATGAGCAGTTCTTC	CASSFAQGTTYNEQFF
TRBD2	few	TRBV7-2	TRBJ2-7	TGTGCCAGCAGCTTAGTAGGGACTAGCGAATACGAGCAGTACTTC	CASSLVGTSEYEQYF
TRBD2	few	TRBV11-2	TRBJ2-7	TGTGCCAGCAGCTTAAGACCCCGGGGGGGGACTAGTGGGAACGAGCAGTACTTC	CASSLRPRGGTSGNEQYF
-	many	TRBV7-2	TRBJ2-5	TGTGCCAGCAGCTTAGGTTCAGGGCGCGAGACCCAGTACTTC	CASSLGSGRETQYF
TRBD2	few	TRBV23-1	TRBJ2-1	TGCGCCAGCAGATCTCCGGGACTAGATAGATATGAGCAGTTCTTC	CASRSPGLDRYEQFF
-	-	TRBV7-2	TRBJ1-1	TGTGCCAGCAGCTTAGTCGTCAGGGGAGTGAACACTGAAGCTTTCTTT	CASSLVVRGVNTEAFF
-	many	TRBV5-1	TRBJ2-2	TGCGCCAGCAGCTTGAGCGAGACCGGGGAGCTGTTTTTT	CASSLSETGELFF
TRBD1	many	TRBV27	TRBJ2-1	TGTGCCAGCAGATATGACAGGGGGGATGAGCAGTTCTTC	CASRYDRGDEQFF
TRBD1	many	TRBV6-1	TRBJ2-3	TGTGCCAGCAGTGCTCCCACAGGGGGCACAGATACGCAGTATTTT	CASSAPTGGTDTQYF
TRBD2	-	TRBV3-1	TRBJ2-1	TGTGCCAGCAGCTCGAGCGGGAGGCCGAACAATGAGCAGTTCTTC	CASSSSGRPNNEQFF
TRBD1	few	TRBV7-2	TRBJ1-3	TGTGCCAGCAGCAGTACAGGGGTCTCTGGAAACACCATATATTTT	CASSSTGVSGNTIYF
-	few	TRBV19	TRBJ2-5	TGTGCCAGTAGAACGGCGGGGCAAGAGACCCAGTACTTC	CASRTAGQETQYF
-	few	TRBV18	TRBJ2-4	TGTGCCAGCTCACCACCATCCCAGGGGGGTCCCCTAGCCAAAAACATTCAGTACTTC	CASSPPSQGGPLAKNIQYF
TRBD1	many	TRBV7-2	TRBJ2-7	TGTGCCAGCAGCTTAGCCGGACAGGTTTCCGAGCAGTACTTC	CASSLAGQVSEQYF
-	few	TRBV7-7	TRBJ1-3	TGTGCCAGCAGCAGGGATTTTGGAAACACCATATATTTT	CASSRDFGNTIYF
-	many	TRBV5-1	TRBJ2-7	TGCGCCAGCAGCCTGACAGACTACGAGCAGTACTTC	CASSLTDYEQYF
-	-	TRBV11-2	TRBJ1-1	TGTGCCAGCAGCCCCTCCGGCGGGGGCGAGCGACGAAACACTGAAGCTTTCTTT	CASSPSGGGERRNTEAFF